Sequencing of this TCR beta chain was carried out in a study of blood T cell repertoires in COVID-19. The overall study: Collection of acute and convalescent COVID-19 samples took place in the United States, Italy and Spain. PBMCs, B-cell-depleted T cells, or T cells were the source of the cDNA or gDNA that made up the material.

Original analysis: Nucleated cell number was recorded as an estimate derived from reference gene primer amplification. The assay was immunoSEQ multiplex PCR, and TCRdb's table has in-frame clones only and misses some. V, J and clone size reflect that table, while D and trimming were determined from the DNA. The data hold approximately 120,000 clones, with 84% observed a single time. This clone was detected once. The germline gives CDR1 MNHGY, CDR2 SVAAGI. Losses at the gene ends were 2 bases for V and 4 bases for J; bases not matched to a gene: 11. The CDR3 is made up of 17 amino acids. This clonotype was obtained from a human donor in a cohort sampled during active COVID-19. Material: peripheral blood. The J gene is TRBJ1-2, the V gene TRBV6-9; 9 positions match TRBD1. The CDR3 DNA sequence: TGTGCCAGCAGTTATCCGGGACAGGGACTCTTCCCCTATGGCTACACCTTC. Protein: CASSYPGQGLFPYGYTF.